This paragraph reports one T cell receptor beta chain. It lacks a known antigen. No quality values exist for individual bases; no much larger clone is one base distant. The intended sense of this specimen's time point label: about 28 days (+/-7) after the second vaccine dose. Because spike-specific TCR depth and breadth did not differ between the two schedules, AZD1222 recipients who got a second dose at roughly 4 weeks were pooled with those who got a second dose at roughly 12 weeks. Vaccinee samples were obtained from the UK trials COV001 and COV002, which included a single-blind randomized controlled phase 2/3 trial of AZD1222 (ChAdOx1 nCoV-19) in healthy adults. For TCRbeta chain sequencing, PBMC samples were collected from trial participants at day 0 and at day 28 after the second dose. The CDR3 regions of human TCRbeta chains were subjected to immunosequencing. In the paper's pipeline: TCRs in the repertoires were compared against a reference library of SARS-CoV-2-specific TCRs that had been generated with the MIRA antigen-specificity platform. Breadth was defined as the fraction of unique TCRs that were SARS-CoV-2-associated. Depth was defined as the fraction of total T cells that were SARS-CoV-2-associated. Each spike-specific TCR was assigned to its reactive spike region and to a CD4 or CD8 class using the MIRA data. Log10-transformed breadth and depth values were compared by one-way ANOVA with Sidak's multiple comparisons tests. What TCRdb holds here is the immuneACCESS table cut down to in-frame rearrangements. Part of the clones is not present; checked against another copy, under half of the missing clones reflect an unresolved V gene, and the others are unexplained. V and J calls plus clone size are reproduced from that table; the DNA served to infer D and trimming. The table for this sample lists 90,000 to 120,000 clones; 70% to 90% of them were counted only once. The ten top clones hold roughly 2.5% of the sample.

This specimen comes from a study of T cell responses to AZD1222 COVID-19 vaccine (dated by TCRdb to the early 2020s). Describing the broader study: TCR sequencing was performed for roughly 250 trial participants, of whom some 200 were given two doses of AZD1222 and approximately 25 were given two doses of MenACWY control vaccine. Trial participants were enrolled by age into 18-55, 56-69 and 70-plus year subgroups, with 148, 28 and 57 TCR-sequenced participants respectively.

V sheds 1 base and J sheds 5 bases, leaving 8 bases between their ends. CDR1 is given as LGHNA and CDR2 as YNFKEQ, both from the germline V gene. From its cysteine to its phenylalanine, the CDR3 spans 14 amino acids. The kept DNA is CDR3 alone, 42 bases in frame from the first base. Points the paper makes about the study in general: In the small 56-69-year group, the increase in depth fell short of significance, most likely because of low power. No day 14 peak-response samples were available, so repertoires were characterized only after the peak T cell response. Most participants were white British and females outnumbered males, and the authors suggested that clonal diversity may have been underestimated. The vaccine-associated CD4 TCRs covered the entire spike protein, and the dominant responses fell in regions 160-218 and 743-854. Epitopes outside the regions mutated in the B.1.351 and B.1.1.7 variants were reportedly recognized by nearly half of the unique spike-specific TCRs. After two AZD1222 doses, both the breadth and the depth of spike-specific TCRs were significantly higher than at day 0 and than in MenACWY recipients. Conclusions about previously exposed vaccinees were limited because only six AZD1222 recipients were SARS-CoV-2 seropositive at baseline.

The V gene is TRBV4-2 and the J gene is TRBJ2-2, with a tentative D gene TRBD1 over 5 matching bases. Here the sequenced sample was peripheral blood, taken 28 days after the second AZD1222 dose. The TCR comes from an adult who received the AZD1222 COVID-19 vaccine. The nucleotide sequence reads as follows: TGTGCCAGCAGCCAAGGACCAGGGACCGGGGAGCTGTTTTTT. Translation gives CASSQGPGTGELFF.